The entry below gives a single T cell receptor beta chain sequence along with its context. Source study methods: From reference gene primer amplification, estimates of nucleated cell counts were derived. Generated by immunoSEQ multiplex PCR, the TCRdb table keeps only in-frame clones and is missing some. Clone size and V and J calls were adopted from that table, with D and trimming inferred from the DNA. In the table there are some 150,000 clones, around three quarters of which are singletons. The entry originates in a study of blood T cell repertoires in COVID-19. Across the whole study: Whether acute or convalescent, the COVID-19 samples came from the United States, Italy and Spain. PBMCs, B-cell-depleted T cells, or T cells were the source of the cDNA or gDNA that made up the material.

The CDR3 loop spans 20 amino acids. This chain uses TRBV12-2 with TRBJ2-3; the DNA was not used to check the table's D call, TRBD2. TRBV12-2 is given as a pseudogene. The receptor comes from a man between 60 and 75 years old with acute or convalescent COVID-19. The sequencing sample was made of peripheral blood. The CDR3 sequence is CASRLAGLAGEMGRTDTQYF. The CDR3 DNA reads TGTGCAAGTCGCTTAGCTGGCCTAGCGGGAGAAATGGGGCGGACAGATACGCAGTATTTT.